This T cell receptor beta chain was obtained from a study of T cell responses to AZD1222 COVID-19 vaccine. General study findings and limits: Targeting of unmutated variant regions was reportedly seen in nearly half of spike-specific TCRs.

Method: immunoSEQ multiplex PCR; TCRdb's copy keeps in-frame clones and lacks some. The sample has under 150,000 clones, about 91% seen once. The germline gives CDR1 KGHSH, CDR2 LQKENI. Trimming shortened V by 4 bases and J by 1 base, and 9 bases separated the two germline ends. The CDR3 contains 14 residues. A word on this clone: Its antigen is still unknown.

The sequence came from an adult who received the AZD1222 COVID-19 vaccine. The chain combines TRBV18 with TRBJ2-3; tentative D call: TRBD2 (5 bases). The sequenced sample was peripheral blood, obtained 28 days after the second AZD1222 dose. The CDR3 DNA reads TGTGCCAGCTCACAAGGAGGAGGCACAGATACGCAGTATTTT. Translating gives CASSQGGGTDTQYF.